This TCR beta chain stems from a study of T cell repertoires in cytomegalovirus infection. TCRdb recomputed calls from the reads with MiXCR, one row per CDR3 protein. The sample holds about 770,000 distinct CDR3 sequences; just under 30% are singletons and the top ten take roughly 14%. As for this clonotype: The target antigen is unknown.

Trimming took 4 bases from V and 4 from J; bases not matched to a gene: 8. Per the germline V gene, CDR1 is SEHNR and CDR2 is FQNEAQ (reference sequence). This CDR3 region has 15 residues. The sample consisted of cultured CD8+ T cells from PBMCs, taken from culture after CMV antigen stimulation. This clonotype was sampled from a human donor in good health (CMV status not recorded). Some clones in this sample may be carry-over from other donors' samples. The V gene is TRBV7-9, the J gene TRBJ2-5; 8 nucleotides align to TRBD1. CDR3: CASSSDREGGETQYF. CDR3 in DNA: TGTGCCAGCAGCTCGGACAGGGAAGGTGGAGAGACCCAGTACTTC.